Sequencing of this T cell receptor beta chain was carried out in a study of sequential checkpoint blockade in melanoma. At the level of the study: Randomization was 1:1 between first-line nivolumab→ipilimumab and ipilimumab→nivolumab. DNA from 85 to 95 pretreatment tumor samples underwent TCRβ immunosequencing. Approximately 20 patients had tumor biopsies before treatment and at week 13. Findings and limits, study-wide: Rising tumor T-cell fraction and clonality meant about 30 times likelier benefit.

As for treatment: randomized to nivolumab then ipilimumab (arm A) or the reverse (arm B). Per the germline V gene, CDR1 is SQVTM and CDR2 is ANQGSEA. V lost 3 bases and J 4 bases, leaving 15 bases between the germline ends. This CDR3 has 14 residues. Some clones are missing from TCRdb's copy, which holds only in-frame ones; the method was immunoSEQ multiplex PCR. The sample carries about 20,000 clones, more than 65% recorded once. With respect to this clone: Its target is not known.

The sequenced sample was tumor tissue (inferred from file names), obtained from a patient given nivolumab and ipilimumab in sequence. The chain recombines TRBV29-1 with TRBJ2-5, with D possibly matching TRBD1 (5 bases). This sequence originates from a human donor with melanoma. The CDR3 sequence: CSVDAGNWRETQYF. CDR3 bases: TGCAGCGTTGATGCAGGGAATTGGCGAGAGACCCAGTACTTC.